The 24 T cell receptor beta chains given below trace back to one sample, sequenced in a study of T cells in Graves' hyperthyroidism and ophthalmopathy. RNA transcripts provided the source from which TCR beta CDR3 regions were amplified. HTBI primers were used for first-round RT-PCR of the TCR CDR3. A single record per CDR3 protein comes from TCRdb applying MiXCR to the multiplex PCR reads. This sample has hundreds of thousands of distinct CDR3 sequences, with around 22% found just once. The sequencing sample was made of blood. These receptor sequences come from a woman in her 30s with Graves' ophthalmopathy.

This clonotype was found many times. The J gene is TRBJ2-7, the V gene TRBV12-3 or TRBV12-4; D gene unclear. The CDR3 consists of 14 residues. V dropped 5 bases and J dropped 0 bases, with 11 bases sitting between them. CDR3 region: CASSSQFSSYEQYF. CDR3 bases: TGTGCCAGCAGTAGTCAGTTTTCCTCCTACGAGCAGTACTTC.

This clonotype was seen ten or more times. This chain uses TRBV20-1 with TRBJ2-2; a weak D match, TRBD2 (6 bases). The CDR3 runs to 16 residues. The V end was cut by 2 bases, the J end by 0 bases, with 13 bases between. Germline V gene data show CDR1 as DFQATT and CDR2 as SNEGSKA (reference sequence). The CDR3 DNA sequence: TGCAGTGCTAGACAAATTAGCGGAGCGAACACCGGGGAGCTGTTTTTT. Translating it yields CSARQISGANTGELFF.

This clonotype was counted a few times. The V and J genes are TRBV2 and TRBJ2-5; TRBD1 is a possible D gene (7 bases). This CDR3 spans 14 amino acids. V dropped 6 bases and J dropped 3 bases, with 14 bases sitting between them. Germline CDR1 reads SNHLY; CDR2 reads FYNNEI. CDR3 sequence (DNA): TGTGCCAGCAGAGGAGACAGGGAGGAAGAGACCCAGTACTTC. Translated: CASRGDREEETQYF.

This clonotype occurred a few times. The V call is TRBV12-3 or TRBV12-4, the J call TRBJ2-5; tentatively, D is TRBD1 (6 bases). The CDR3 has 14 residues. V lost 2 bases, J lost 5 bases, and 12 bases lay in between. CDR3 nucleotides: TGTGCCAGCAGTTTAAGGGGGTTTAGGGAGACCCAGTACTTC. It encodes CASSLRGFRETQYF.

This clonotype was counted many times. The V call is TRBV28, the J call TRBJ1-1, with D possibly being TRBD1 (5 bases). Trimming stripped 3 bases from V and 1 base from J, with 9 bases between. The CDR3 is 14 residues long. CDR1 MDHEN and CDR2 SYDVKM come from the germline V gene. Here the CDR3 DNA reads TGTGCCAGCAGTTTGGGACTGAGGAACACTGAAGCTTTCTTT. The encoded protein is CASSLGLRNTEAFF.

This clonotype was observed a few times. The V and J genes are TRBV28 and TRBJ2-7; 8 nucleotides agree with TRBD1. Trimming removed 8 bases from V and 2 bases from J; junction bases left unmatched: 8. The germline CDR1 and CDR2 sequences are MDHEN and SYDVKM. This CDR3 region has 14 residues. The CDR3 region is CASQGQGETYEQYF. In DNA, the CDR3 is TGTGCCAGCCAAGGACAGGGAGAGACCTACGAGCAGTACTTC.

This clonotype has at least ten counts. This chain connects TRBV18 to TRBJ1-1; D uncertain. Between the trimmed V and J ends, which lost 1 base and 6 bases, there was a span of 12 bases. Germline CDR1 and CDR2: KGHSH and LQKENI. There are 14 residues in the CDR3. CDR3 DNA sequence: TGTGCCAGCTCACCACAGGGATTAGATTCTGAAGCTTTCTTT. This sequence encodes CASSPQGLDSEAFF.

This clonotype has just a few counts. The rearrangement links TRBV28 to TRBJ1-5; no clear D. Germline CDR1 reads MDHEN; CDR2 reads SYDVKM. V was pared by 1 base and J by 4 bases, with 26 bases between. This CDR3 region has 20 residues. The DNA for the CDR3 is TGTGCCAGCAGTTTATTGACATCGACCCTTTACCCAAGGAGAAATCAGCCCCAGCATTTT. Translating it yields CASSLLTSTLYPRRNQPQHF.

This clonotype was seen more than once but under ten times. The CDR3 DNA follows: TGCGCCAGCAGGGGGAAGACAGGGTATAATTCACCCCTCCACTTT. Translating it yields CASRGKTGYNSPLHF. The rearrangement joins TRBV5-1 to TRBJ1-6; 7 bases align to TRBD1. The CDR3 covers 15 residues. V gave up 5 bases and J gave up 4 bases; unmatched junction bases: 6. Germline lookup yields CDR1 SGHRS and CDR2 YFSETQ.

The chain combines TRBV25-1 with TRBJ2-5, with a weak D call TRBD2 (5 bases). V lost 5 bases, J lost 2 bases, and 21 bases lay in between. This CDR3 has 17 amino acids. Germline V CDR1 and CDR2: MGHDK, SYGVNS. CDR3 DNA sequence: TGTGCCAGCAGTAGGGAGTTCGGGCCGTCCAGGCAAGAGACCCAGTACTTC. This sequence encodes CASSREFGPSRQETQYF.

This clonotype showed up many times. The CDR3 reads CAISASGGDQPQHF. The CDR3 coding sequence is TGTGCCATCAGTGCCTCGGGGGGTGACCAGCCCCAGCATTTT. V and J are TRBV10-3 and TRBJ1-5; D might be TRBD1 (5 bases). There are 14 residues in the CDR3. Trimming stripped 4 bases from V and 7 bases from J, with 14 bases between. Germline V gives CDR1 ENHRY, CDR2 SYGVKD.

There are many counts of this clonotype. The gene calls are TRBV7-9 and TRBJ1-2; possible D gene TRBD1, 5 bases. The V end lost 5 bases, the J end lost 4 bases, and 17 bases lay between the germline ends. The CDR3 is made up of 15 amino acids. Germline V CDR1 and CDR2: SEHNR, FQNEAQ (reference sequence). The CDR3 region has the DNA TGTGCCAGCAGCCCAGGGCAGGCAGCCGTCTATGGCTACACCTTC. Residues: CASSPGQAAVYGYTF.

This clonotype was recorded a few times. At one of its ends the junction is not consistent with the germline gene, which may arise from a read error. The J gene is TRBJ2-2, the V gene TRBV12-3 or TRBV12-4; the match to TRBD1 covers 10 bases. The CDR3 extends over 16 amino acids. CDR3 DNA: TGTGCCGGCAGTTTACGGACAGGGGGTTGGACCGGGGAGCTGTTTTTT. Translated: CAGSLRTGGWTGELFF.

This clonotype was counted many times. The CDR3: CASSRGQRNQPQHF. DNA for the CDR3: TGTGCCAGCAGCCGTGGACAGAGGAATCAGCCCCAGCATTTT. The genes are TRBV6-2 or TRBV6-3 and TRBJ1-5; a possible D gene is TRBD1 (6 bases). V was trimmed by 6 bases and J by 4 bases, leaving 13 bases between them. Looked up from germline, CDR1 is MNHEY and CDR2 is SVGEGT. There are 14 residues in the CDR3.

This clonotype has a count of ten or more. This chain joins TRBV19 and TRBJ2-5; TRBD2 agrees at 12 bases. With V trimmed by 5 bases and J by 5 bases, 6 bases remained unmatched. CDR1 and CDR2 (germline): LNHDA, SQIVND (reference sequence). This CDR3 has 15 amino acids. CDR3 nucleotides: TGTGCCAGTAGTCCGCTAGCGGGGGGGCCGGAGACCCAGTACTTC. This encodes CASSPLAGGPETQYF.

This clonotype has ten or more counts. The chain has TRBV10-3 and TRBJ1-2; TRBD1 matches 10 bases. The CDR3 has 14 amino acids. Germline V gives CDR1 ENHRY, CDR2 SYGVKD. V shed 2 bases, J shed 5 bases, and the junction held 2 bases outside the gene matches. The CDR3 loop is CAISEPDRGYGYTF. The CDR3 DNA reads TGTGCCATCAGTGAGCCGGACAGGGGGTATGGCTACACCTTC.

As concerns this clonotype: The junction differs from germline at one of its ends, possibly a read error. The chain employs TRBV12-3 or TRBV12-4 and TRBJ1-3; perhaps TRBD1 as D (5 bases). The CDR3 is made up of 12 amino acids. The CDR3, as DNA: TGTACCAGCAGGGCGGAAGGAAACACCATATATTTT. Translation gives CTSRAEGNTIYF.

This clonotype was recorded at least ten times. The V gene is TRBV24-1, the J gene TRBJ1-5, with 9 positions matching TRBD1. Trimming at V came to 2 bases and at J to 0 bases, leaving 1 base not matched to a gene. The CDR3 has 16 residues. Germline CDR1 and CDR2: KGHDR and SFDVKD. The CDR3, as DNA: TGTGCCACCAGTGATTGGACAGGGGTTAGCAATCAGCCCCAGCATTTT. This translates into CATSDWTGVSNQPQHF.

This clonotype was found once. This chain connects TRBV6-1 to TRBJ1-2, with 9 bases identical to TRBD1. The CDR3 totals 14 residues. Germline lookup yields CDR1 MNHNS and CDR2 SASEGT. Trimming took 11 bases from V and 4 from J; bases not matched to a gene: 11. The CDR3 sequence: CAGTWGQGFYGYTF. The CDR3 DNA reads as TGTGCCGGTACATGGGGACAGGGCTTCTATGGCTACACCTTC.

This clonotype was seen only a few times. This rearrangement joins TRBV11-2 to TRBJ2-7, with 11 bases aligning to TRBD1. The CDR3 extends over 18 amino acids. V dropped 7 bases and J dropped 1; count of bases not matched to a gene: 15. CDR1 and CDR2 (germline): SGHAT, FQNNGV. CDR3 sequence: CASTPGTGGLSGSYEQYF. DNA of the CDR3: TGTGCCAGCACCCCCGGGACAGGGGGTCTTTCGGGGTCCTACGAGCAGTACTTC. Full variable domain (remainder filled in from reference TRBV11-2 and TRBJ2-7): EAGVAQSPRYKIIEKRQSVAFWCNPISGHATLYWYQQILGQGPKLLIQFQNNGVVDDSQLPKDRFSAERLKGVDSTLKIQPAKLEDSAVYLCASTPGTGGLSGSYEQYFGPGTRLTVT.

This clonotype was counted many times. The chain has TRBV28 and TRBJ2-5; tentatively, D is TRBD1 or TRBD2 (5 bases each). Trimming pared 3 bases from V and 7 bases from J, leaving 18 bases between. The CDR3 is made up of 15 amino acids. The V gene's germline CDR1 is MDHEN and CDR2 SYDVKM. CDR3 loop: CASSFRGTITMTQYF. CDR3 DNA sequence: TGTGCCAGCAGTTTCCGAGGGACGATAACGATGACCCAGTACTTC.

At least ten counts were recorded for this clonotype. The chain recombines TRBV24-1 with TRBJ2-6; D ambiguous. Deletions cut 2 bases from V and 1 base from J, with 5 bases between. There are 15 residues in the CDR3. Germline assignment: CDR1 KGHDR and CDR2 SFDVKD. The CDR3 loop reads CATSDSPSGANVLTF. DNA for the CDR3: TGTGCCACCAGTGATTCCCCATCTGGGGCCAACGTCCTGACTTTC.

This clonotype was counted many times. The chain links TRBV9 to TRBJ2-5, with 8 bases fitting TRBD1. The V gene end was trimmed by 0 bases and the J gene end by 1 base; junction bases not matched to a gene: 8. CDR3 size: 17 residues. Looked up from germline, CDR1 is SGDLS and CDR2 is YYNGEE. The CDR3 nucleotides read TGTGCCAGCAGCGTAGATTGGGGGACAGGCGTCCAAGAGACCCAGTACTTC. Its protein product is CASSVDWGTGVQETQYF.

This clonotype has just a few counts. This rearrangement joins TRBV7-9 to TRBJ1-1, with D unresolved. The CDR3 has 13 amino acids. Germline CDR1 is SEHNR and CDR2 is FQNEAQ (reference sequence). V was shortened by 5 bases and J by 6 bases, with 13 bases between the two germline ends. CDR3 region: CASSPIVKPEAFF. CDR3 DNA sequence: TGTGCCAGCAGCCCGATAGTCAAGCCTGAAGCTTTCTTT.